The 8 T cell receptor beta chains below come from one sample, sequenced in a study of control samples from healthy donors and cancer patients. Here immunoSEQ multiplex PCR was the method, and the copy in TCRdb shows in-frame clones only, minus some. The data contain about 140,000 clones, roughly 94% of them singletons. The sequenced material came from blood. The receptors originated from a man aged 35-49 years in good health.

The V and J genes are TRBV7-2 and TRBJ1-5, with 9 bases aligning to TRBD1. Trimming took 6 bases from V and 6 from J; bases not matched to a gene: 9. Germline values: CDR1 SGHTA, CDR2 FQGNSA. This CDR3 comprises 15 residues. The CDR3 DNA is TGTGCCAGCAGTTCCGGGACAGGGTTCGGTCAGCCCCAGCATTTT. Encoded protein: CASSSGTGFGQPQHF.

The chain employs TRBV2 and TRBJ1-4; 8 bases map to TRBD1. Looked up from germline, CDR1 is SNHLY and CDR2 is FYNNEI. Trimming took 5 bases from V and 8 from J; bases not matched to a gene: 7. The CDR3 consists of 14 residues. CDR3 bases: TGTGCCAGCAGTATGGACAGGGAATACGAAAAACTGTTTTTT. Its translation: CASSMDREYEKLFF.

The J gene is TRBJ1-1, the V gene TRBV27; 8 positions agree with TRBD1. Germline V gene sequence: CDR1 MNHEY, CDR2 SMNVEV (reference sequence). The CDR3 runs 14 residues. The V segment lost 7 bases and the J segment 0 bases; nucleotides outside the gene matches: 4. The CDR3 nucleotides read TGTGCCAGCACACCGGACAGGGTGAACACTGAAGCTTTCTTT. Translated: CASTPDRVNTEAFF.

The chain is built from TRBV13 and TRBJ2-7; 11 bases are shared with TRBD2. With 5 bases clipped from V and 6 bases from J, the junction kept 6 bases outside the gene matches. The CDR3 loop spans 14 amino acids. From germline, CDR1 is PRHDT and CDR2 FYEKMQ (reference sequence). The CDR3 DNA is TGTGCCAGCAGCCATACTAGCGGGAGTGGCGAGCAGTACTTC. Encoded protein: CASSHTSGSGEQYF. Complete variable domain (other parts from reference TRBV13 and TRBJ2-7): AAGVIQSPRHLIKEKRETATLKCYPIPRHDTVYWYQQGPGQDPQFLISFYEKMQSDKGSIPDRFSAQQFSDYHSELNMSSLELGDSALYFCASSHTSGSGEQYFGPGTRLTVT.

The chain has TRBV6-5 and TRBJ1-5; 8 nucleotides line up with TRBD1. Trimming cost V 5 bases and J 6 bases; bases outside gene matches: 6. The CDR3 consists of 14 residues. Germline assignment: CDR1 MNHEY and CDR2 SVGAGI. In nucleotides, the CDR3 is TGTGCCAGCAGTCCGGACAGGGCAATTCAGCCCCAGCATTTT. This gives the protein CASSPDRAIQPQHF.

This chain connects TRBV11-2 to TRBJ1-1; D not certain. The germline V gene has CDR1 SGHAT and CDR2 FQNNGV. The ends were cut back, 5 bases at V and 2 bases at J, with 18 bases in the middle. The length of the CDR3 is 16 residues. CDR3 in DNA: TGTGCCAGCAGCCCCTACCCCACCGGAACAAACACTGAAGCTTTCTTT. As protein: CASSPYPTGTNTEAFF.

The CDR3 nucleotides are TGTGCCAGTATGCCCTCTACGAACACCGGGGAGCTGTTTTTT. It codes for CASMPSTNTGELFF. The chain has TRBV19 and TRBJ2-2; D gene unclear. The CDR3 runs to 14 residues. In germline, CDR1 is LNHDA, CDR2 SQIVND (reference sequence). The ends were cut back, 7 bases at V and 0 bases at J, with 9 bases in the middle.

This chain connects TRBV28 to TRBJ1-5; TRBD1 matches at 7 bases. This CDR3 is built from 16 residues. The germline V gene has CDR1 MDHEN and CDR2 SYDVKM. V gave up 2 bases and J gave up 2 bases; unmatched junction bases: 6. The DNA for the CDR3 is TGTGCCAGCAGTTTAGTACAGGGGAGCGGCAATCAGCCCCAGCATTTT. As protein: CASSLVQGSGNQPQHF.